This passage covers 9 T cell receptor beta chains from one sample sequenced in a study of blood T cell repertoires in COVID-19. Profiled with immunoSEQ multiplex PCR; TCRdb holds only in-frame clones, not every one. The top ten clones hold approximately 13% of a sample with 150,000 to 200,000 clones, around nine tenths of them seen once. The source material was peripheral blood. Receptors originate from a woman aged 70-85 years with COVID-19, enrolled during active disease.

The V gene is TRBV18, the J gene TRBJ2-1; perhaps TRBD2 as D (7 bases). V lost 2 bases and J lost 7, with 15 bases in between. The V gene's germline CDR1 is KGHSH and CDR2 LQKENI. This CDR3 has 15 residues. The DNA of the CDR3 is TGTGCCAGCTCACCAGCGGGGGCAGCAGGAAATGAGCAGTTCTTC. The encoded protein is CASSPAGAAGNEQFF.

V is TRBV24-1 and J is TRBJ1-2; 8 bases match TRBD1. J gave up 7 bases and V 3 bases, and 3 bases lay outside the gene matches. This CDR3 is built from 13 residues. Germline values: CDR1 KGHDR, CDR2 SFDVKD. The CDR3 loop is CATSDRTGTGYTF. In DNA form, the CDR3 reads TGTGCCACCAGTGATAGGACAGGGACTGGCTACACCTTC.

This chain joins TRBV7-2 and TRBJ2-5, with a weak D call TRBD2 (6 bases). The ends were cut back, 5 bases at V and 7 bases at J, with 20 bases in the middle. The germline V gene has CDR1 SGHTA and CDR2 FQGNSA. The CDR3 has 15 amino acids. The CDR3 loop is CASSLEGRGSGTQYF. The CDR3 DNA sequence: TGTGCCAGCAGCCTCGAAGGGAGAGGTAGCGGGACCCAGTACTTC.

CDR3 sequence: CASSFTNSNQPQHF. The CDR3 DNA reads TGTGCCAGCAGTTTCACAAATAGCAATCAGCCCCAGCATTTT. The J gene is TRBJ1-5, the V gene TRBV28, with D unclear. Deletions cut 3 bases from V and 0 bases from J, with 6 bases between. Germline V gene lookup returns CDR1 MDHEN and CDR2 SYDVKM. The CDR3 spans 14 residues.

V usage is TRBV7-6 and J usage is TRBJ1-2; D not certain. The V gene's germline CDR1 is SGHVS and CDR2 FNYEAQ. Deletions cut 0 bases from V and 7 bases from J, with 15 bases between. The CDR3 has 15 amino acids. This chain's CDR3 is CASSLAGDIFGGYTF. As DNA, the CDR3 is TGTGCCAGCAGCTTAGCTGGCGACATATTTGGTGGCTACACCTTC.

This rearrangement joins TRBV2 to TRBJ1-6; D gene ambiguous. Trimming stripped 7 bases from V and 11 bases from J, with 12 bases between. Looked up from germline, CDR1 is SNHLY and CDR2 is FYNNEI. The CDR3 runs 12 residues. The CDR3: CASIPDSPPLHF. In DNA, the CDR3 is TGTGCCAGCATTCCTGATAGTCCACCCCTCCACTTT.

The chain combines TRBV6-5 with TRBJ2-1, with D possibly TRBD1 on 6 matching bases. CDR1 MNHEY and CDR2 SVGAGI come from the germline V gene. Between the trimmed V and J ends, which lost 3 bases and 3 bases, there was a span of 15 bases. CDR3 length: 16 residues. The DNA for the CDR3 is TGTGCCAGCAGTTATAACCGGGACACAGTCTACAATGAGCAGTTCTTC. Translated, it gives CASSYNRDTVYNEQFF.

The rearrangement links TRBV7-2 to TRBJ2-2, with D maybe TRBD2 (5 bases). The V gene's germline CDR1 is SGHTA and CDR2 FQGNSA. V was pared by 5 bases and J by 7 bases, with 14 bases between. CDR3 length equals 14 residues. The CDR3, as DNA: TGTGCCAGCAGCGCCCGACTACCAAGCGGGGAGCTGTTTTTT. Translated: CASSARLPSGELFF.

This clone was counted once. The rearrangement links TRBV19 to TRBJ2-3, with TRBD2 matching over 9 bases. CDR1 is LNHDA, CDR2 SQIVND, per germline (reference sequence). There are 14 residues in the CDR3. V was pared by 11 bases and J by 0 bases, with 6 bases of the junction left unmatched. The CDR3 DNA follows: TGTGCCGCAACTAGCGGGCCTAGCACAGATACGCAGTATTTT. The encoded protein is CAATSGPSTDTQYF.